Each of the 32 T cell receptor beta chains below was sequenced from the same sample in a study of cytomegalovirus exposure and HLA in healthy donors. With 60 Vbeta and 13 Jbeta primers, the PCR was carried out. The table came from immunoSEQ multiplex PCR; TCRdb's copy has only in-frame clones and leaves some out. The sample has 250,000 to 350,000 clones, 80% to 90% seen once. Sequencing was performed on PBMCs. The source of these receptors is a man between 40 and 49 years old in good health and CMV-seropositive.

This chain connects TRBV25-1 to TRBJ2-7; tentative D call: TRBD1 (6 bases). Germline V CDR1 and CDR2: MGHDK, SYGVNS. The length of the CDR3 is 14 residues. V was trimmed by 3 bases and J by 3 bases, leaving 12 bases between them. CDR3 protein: CASSDETGVYEQYF. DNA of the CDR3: TGTGCCAGCAGTGACGAGACAGGAGTCTACGAGCAGTACTTC.

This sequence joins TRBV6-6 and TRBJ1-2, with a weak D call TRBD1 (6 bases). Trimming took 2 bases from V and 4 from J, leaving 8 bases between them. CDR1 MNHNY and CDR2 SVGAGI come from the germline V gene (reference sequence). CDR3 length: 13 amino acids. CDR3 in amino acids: CASSYARGYGYTF. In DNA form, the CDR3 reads TGTGCCAGCAGTTACGCCAGGGGCTATGGCTACACCTTC.

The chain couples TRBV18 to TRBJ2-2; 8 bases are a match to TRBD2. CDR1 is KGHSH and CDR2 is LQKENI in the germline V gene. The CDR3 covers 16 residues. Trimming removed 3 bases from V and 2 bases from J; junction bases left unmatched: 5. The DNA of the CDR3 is TGTGCCAGCTCACCCCCGGGAGGGGATAACACCGGGGAGCTGTTTTTT. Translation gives CASSPPGGDNTGELFF.

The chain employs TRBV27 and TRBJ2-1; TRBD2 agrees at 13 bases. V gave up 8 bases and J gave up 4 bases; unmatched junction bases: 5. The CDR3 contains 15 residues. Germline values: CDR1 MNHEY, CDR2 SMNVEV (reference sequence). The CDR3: CASVGGLAGYNEQFF. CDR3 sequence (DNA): TGTGCCAGCGTAGGGGGACTAGCGGGATACAATGAGCAGTTCTTC.

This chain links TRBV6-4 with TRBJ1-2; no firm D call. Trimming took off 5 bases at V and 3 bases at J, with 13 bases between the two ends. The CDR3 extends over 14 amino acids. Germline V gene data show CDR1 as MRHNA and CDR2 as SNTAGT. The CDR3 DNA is TGTGCCAGCAGTCATACCCCGGTCGACTATGGCTACACCTTC. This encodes CASSHTPVDYGYTF.

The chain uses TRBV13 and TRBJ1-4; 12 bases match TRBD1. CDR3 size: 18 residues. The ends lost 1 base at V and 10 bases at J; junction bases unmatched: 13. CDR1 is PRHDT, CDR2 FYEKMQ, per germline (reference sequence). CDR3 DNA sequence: TGTGCCAGCAGCTTAGAGGGGGGACAGGGGGCCGGCAAAGGAAAACTGTTTTTT. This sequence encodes CASSLEGGQGAGKGKLFF.

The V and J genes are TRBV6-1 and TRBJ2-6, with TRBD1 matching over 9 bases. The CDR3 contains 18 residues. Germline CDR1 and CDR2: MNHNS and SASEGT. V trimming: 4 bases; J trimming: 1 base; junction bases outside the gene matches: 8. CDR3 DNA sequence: TGTGCCAGCAGTGCCCGGGACAGGGTAAGGTCTGGGGCCAACGTCCTGACTTTC. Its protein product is CASSARDRVRSGANVLTF.

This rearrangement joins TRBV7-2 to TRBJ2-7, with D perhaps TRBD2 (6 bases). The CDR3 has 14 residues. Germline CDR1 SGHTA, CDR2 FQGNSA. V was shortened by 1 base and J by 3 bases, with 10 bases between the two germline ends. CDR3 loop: CASSLGWGDYEQYF. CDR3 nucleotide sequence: TGTGCCAGCAGCTTAGGTTGGGGGGACTACGAGCAGTACTTC.

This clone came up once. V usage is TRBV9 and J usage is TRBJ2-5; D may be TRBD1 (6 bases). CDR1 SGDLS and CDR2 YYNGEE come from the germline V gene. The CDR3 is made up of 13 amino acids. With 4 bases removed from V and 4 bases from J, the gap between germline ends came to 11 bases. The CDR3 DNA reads TGTGCCAGCAGCTGGACAGAAAGAGAGACCCAGTACTTC. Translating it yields CASSWTERETQYF.

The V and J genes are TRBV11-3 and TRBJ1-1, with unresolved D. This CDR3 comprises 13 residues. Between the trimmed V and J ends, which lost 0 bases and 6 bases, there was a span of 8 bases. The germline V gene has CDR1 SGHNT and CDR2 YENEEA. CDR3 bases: TGTGCCAGCAGCTTAGATCGGGGTTCTGAAGCTTTCTTT. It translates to CASSLDRGSEAFF.

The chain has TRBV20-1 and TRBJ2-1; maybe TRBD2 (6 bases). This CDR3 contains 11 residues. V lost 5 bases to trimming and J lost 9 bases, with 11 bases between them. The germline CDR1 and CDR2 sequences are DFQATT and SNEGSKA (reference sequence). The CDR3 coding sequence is TGCAGTGCTTCGACGGGGGTTGAGCAGTTCTTC. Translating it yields CSASTGVEQFF.

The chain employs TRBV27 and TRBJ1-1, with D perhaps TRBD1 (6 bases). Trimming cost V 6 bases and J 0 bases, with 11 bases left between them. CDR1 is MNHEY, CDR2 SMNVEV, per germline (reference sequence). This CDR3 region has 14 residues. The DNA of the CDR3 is TGTGCCAGCAGCTTGGACAGAATGAACACTGAAGCTTTCTTT. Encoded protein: CASSLDRMNTEAFF.

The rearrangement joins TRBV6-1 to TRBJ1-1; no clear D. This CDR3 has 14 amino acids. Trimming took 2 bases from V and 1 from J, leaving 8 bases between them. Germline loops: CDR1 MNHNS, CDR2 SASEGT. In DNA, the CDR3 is TGTGCCAGCAGTGAAAGTGCGAAGAACACTGAAGCTTTCTTT. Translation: CASSESAKNTEAFF.

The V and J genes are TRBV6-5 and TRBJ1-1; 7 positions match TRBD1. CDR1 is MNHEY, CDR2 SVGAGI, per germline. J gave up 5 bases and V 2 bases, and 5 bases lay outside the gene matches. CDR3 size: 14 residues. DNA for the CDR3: TGTGCCAGCAGTTACGACAGGGTGAGAACTGAAGCTTTCTTT. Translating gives CASSYDRVRTEAFF.

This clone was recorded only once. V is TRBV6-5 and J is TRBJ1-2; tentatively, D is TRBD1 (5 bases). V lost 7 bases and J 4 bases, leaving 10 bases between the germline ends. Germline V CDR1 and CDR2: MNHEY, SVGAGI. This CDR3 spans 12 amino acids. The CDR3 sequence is CASTQGSYGYTF. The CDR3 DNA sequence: TGTGCCAGCACTCAGGGATCCTATGGCTACACCTTC.

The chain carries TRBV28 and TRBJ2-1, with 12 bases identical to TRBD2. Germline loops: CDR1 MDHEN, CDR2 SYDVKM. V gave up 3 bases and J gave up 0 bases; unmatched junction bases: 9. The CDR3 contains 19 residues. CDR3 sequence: CASSFYRLAGVSSYNEQFF. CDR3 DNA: TGTGCCAGCAGTTTCTACCGACTAGCGGGAGTGAGCTCCTACAATGAGCAGTTCTTC. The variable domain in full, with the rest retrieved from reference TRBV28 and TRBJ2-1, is DVKVTQSSRYLVKRTGEKVFLECVQDMDHENMFWYRQDPGLGLRLIYFSYDVKMKEKGDIPEGYSVSREKKERFSLILESASTNQTSMYLCASSFYRLAGVSSYNEQFFGPGTRLTVL.

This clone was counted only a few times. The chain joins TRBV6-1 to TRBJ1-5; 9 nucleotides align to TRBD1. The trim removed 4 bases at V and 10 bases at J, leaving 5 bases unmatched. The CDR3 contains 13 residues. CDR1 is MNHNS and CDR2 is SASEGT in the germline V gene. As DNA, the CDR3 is TGTGCCAGCAGTGGGGACAGGGCCTTTCCCCAGCATTTT. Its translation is CASSGDRAFPQHF.

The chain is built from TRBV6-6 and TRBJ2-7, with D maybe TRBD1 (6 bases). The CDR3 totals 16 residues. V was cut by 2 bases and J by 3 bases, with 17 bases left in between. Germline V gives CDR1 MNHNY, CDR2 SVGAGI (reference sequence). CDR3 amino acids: CASSYAHTGSRYEQYF. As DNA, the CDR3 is TGTGCCAGCAGTTACGCCCACACAGGGTCCCGCTACGAGCAGTACTTC.

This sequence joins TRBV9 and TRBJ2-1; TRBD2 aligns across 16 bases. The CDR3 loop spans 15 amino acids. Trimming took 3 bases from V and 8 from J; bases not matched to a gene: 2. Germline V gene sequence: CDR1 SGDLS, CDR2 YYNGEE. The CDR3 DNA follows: TGTGCCAGCAGCGCTGGGACTAGCGGGAGGGATGAGCAGTTCTTC. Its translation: CASSAGTSGRDEQFF.

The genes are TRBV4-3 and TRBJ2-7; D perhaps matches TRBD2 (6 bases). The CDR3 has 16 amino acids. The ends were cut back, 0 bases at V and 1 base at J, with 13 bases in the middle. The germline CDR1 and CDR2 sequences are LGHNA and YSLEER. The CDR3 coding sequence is TGCGCCAGCAGCCAAGATCGTTCGGGAGCATCCTACGAGCAGTACTTC. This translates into CASSQDRSGASYEQYF.

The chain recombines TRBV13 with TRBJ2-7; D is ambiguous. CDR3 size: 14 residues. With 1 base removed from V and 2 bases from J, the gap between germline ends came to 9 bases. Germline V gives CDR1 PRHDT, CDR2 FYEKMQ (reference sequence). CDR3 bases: TGTGCCAGCAGCTTAGCGGTCCAAACCTACGAGCAGTACTTC. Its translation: CASSLAVQTYEQYF.

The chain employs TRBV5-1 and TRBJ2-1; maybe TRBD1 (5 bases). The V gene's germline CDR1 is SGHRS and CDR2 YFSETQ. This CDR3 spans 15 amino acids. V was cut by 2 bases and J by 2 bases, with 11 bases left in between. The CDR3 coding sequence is TGCGCCAGCAGCTTAACCAGGGTTGCCTACAATGAGCAGTTCTTC. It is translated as CASSLTRVAYNEQFF.

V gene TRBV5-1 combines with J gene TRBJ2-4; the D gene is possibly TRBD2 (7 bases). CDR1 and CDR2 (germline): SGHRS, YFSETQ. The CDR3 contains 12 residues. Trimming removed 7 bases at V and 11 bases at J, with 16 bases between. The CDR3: CASEGGSNVQYF. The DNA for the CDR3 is TGCGCCAGCGAGGGGGGGAGTAACGTTCAGTACTTC.

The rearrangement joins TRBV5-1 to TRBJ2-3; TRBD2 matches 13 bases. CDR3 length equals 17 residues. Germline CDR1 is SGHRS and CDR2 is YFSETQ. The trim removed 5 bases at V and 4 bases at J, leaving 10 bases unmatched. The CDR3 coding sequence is TGCGCCAGCAGTTCCCCGGGACTAGCGGGAACGGCAGATACGCAGTATTTT. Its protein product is CASSSPGLAGTADTQYF.

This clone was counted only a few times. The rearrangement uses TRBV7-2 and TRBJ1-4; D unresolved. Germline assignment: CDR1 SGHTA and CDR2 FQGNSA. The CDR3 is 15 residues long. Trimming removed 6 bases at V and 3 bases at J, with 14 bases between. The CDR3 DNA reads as TGTGCCAGCAGACGTCGGAGGGCAGCTAATGAAAAACTGTTTTTT. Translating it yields CASRRRRAANEKLFF.

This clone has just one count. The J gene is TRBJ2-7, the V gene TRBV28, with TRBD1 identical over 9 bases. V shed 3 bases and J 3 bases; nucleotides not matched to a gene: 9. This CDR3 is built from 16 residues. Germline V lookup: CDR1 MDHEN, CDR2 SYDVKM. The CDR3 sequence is CASSFFLRQGDYEQYF. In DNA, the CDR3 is TGTGCCAGCAGTTTTTTTCTTCGACAGGGGGACTACGAGCAGTACTTC. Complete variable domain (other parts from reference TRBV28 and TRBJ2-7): DVKVTQSSRYLVKRTGEKVFLECVQDMDHENMFWYRQDPGLGLRLIYFSYDVKMKEKGDIPEGYSVSREKKERFSLILESASTNQTSMYLCASSFFLRQGDYEQYFGPGTRLTVT.

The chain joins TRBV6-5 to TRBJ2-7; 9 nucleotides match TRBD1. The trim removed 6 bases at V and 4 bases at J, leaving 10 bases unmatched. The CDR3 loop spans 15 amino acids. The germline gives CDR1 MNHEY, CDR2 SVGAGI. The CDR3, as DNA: TGTGCCAGCAGCCCCGACAGGGGGGGGATTTACGAGCAGTACTTC. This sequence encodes CASSPDRGGIYEQYF.

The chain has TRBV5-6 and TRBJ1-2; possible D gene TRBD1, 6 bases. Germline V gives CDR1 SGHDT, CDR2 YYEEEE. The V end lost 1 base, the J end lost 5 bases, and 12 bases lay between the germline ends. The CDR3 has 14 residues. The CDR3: CASSLTSGTYGYTF. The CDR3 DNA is TGTGCCAGCAGCTTGACTAGTGGGACATATGGCTACACCTTC.

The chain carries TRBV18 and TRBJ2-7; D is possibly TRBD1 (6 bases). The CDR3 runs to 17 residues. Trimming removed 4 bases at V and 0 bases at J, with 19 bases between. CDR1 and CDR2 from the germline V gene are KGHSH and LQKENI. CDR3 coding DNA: TGTGCCAGCTCACTAAACTCTTTTCAGGGGACCTCCTACGAGCAGTACTTC. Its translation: CASSLNSFQGTSYEQYF. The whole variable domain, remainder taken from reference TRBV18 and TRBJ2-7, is NAGVMQNPRHLVRRRGQEARLRCSPMKGHSHVYWYRQLPEEGLKFMVYLQKENIIDESGMPKERFSAEFPKEGPSILRIQQVVRGDSAAYFCASSLNSFQGTSYEQYFGPGTRLTVT.

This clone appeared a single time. CDR3 bases: TGTGCCAGCAGCCCCCGGAACAGTAACTACGAGCAGTACTTC. This encodes CASSPRNSNYEQYF. This chain uses TRBV7-9 with TRBJ2-7; D remains unclear. This CDR3 spans 14 amino acids. Germline V gene sequence: CDR1 SEHNR, CDR2 FQNEAQ (reference sequence). Trimming removed 5 bases at V and 3 bases at J, with 14 bases between.

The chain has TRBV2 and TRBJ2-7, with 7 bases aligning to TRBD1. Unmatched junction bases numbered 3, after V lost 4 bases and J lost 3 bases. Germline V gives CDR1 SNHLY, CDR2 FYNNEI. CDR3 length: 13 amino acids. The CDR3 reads CASSANRGYEQYF. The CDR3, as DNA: TGTGCCAGCAGTGCAAACAGGGGCTACGAGCAGTACTTC.

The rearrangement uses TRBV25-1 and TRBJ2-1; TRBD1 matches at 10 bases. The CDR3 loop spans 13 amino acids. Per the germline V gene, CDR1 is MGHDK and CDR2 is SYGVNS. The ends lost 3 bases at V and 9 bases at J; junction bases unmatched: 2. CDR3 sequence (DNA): TGTGCCAGCAGTGAGACAGGGGGCACTGAGCAGTTCTTC. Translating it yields CASSETGGTEQFF.